This is a list of T cell receptor beta chains from one sample in a study of blood T cell repertoires in COVID-19. Profiling relied on immunoSEQ multiplex PCR, and the TCRdb table lists in-frame clones only, not all of them. This table has roughly 110,000 clones, approximately 88% appearing once. Sequencing input: peripheral blood. Receptor source: a human donor in a cohort sampled during active COVID-19. Both conserved end residues are part of each CDR3. A D gene is named only where the DNA matches it firmly. Rows may omit the clone size; those that give it use once, few, many or a size class.

CASSQARGIQETQYF	TGTGCCAGCAGCCAAGCCAGGGGGATACAAGAGACCCAGTACTTC	.	TRBD1	TRBV14	TRBJ2-5	15
CASSPLGQGDTEAFF	TGTGCCAGCAGCCCTCTGGGACAGGGAGACACTGAAGCTTTCTTT	few	TRBD1	TRBV14	TRBJ1-1	15
CAWSAPRGQLANYGYTF	TGTGCCTGGAGTGCTCCACGGGGACAGCTAGCTAACTATGGCTACACCTTC	.	TRBD1	TRBV30	TRBJ1-2	17
CASSSIPSLTEAFF	TGTGCCAGCAGTTCAATCCCGAGTCTTACTGAAGCTTTCTTT	.	.	TRBV27	TRBJ1-1	14
CASSEGTGLAGYTF	TGTGCCAGCAGTGAAGGGACAGGGCTGGCGGGCTACACCTTC	once	TRBD1	TRBV25-1	TRBJ1-2	14
CASSNMIKGDYEQYF	TGCGCCAGCAGCAATATGATCAAGGGAGACTACGAGCAGTACTTC	.	.	TRBV4-3	TRBJ2-7	15
CASSFTSGQAFYEQYF	TGTGCCAGTAGTTTTACATCGGGACAGGCCTTCTACGAGCAGTACTTC	.	TRBD1	TRBV19	TRBJ2-7	16
CASNRGTSGNTGELFF	TGTGCCAGTAACAGGGGGACTAGCGGGAACACCGGGGAGCTGTTTTTT	once	TRBD2	TRBV19	TRBJ2-2	16
CASSLVRAGSYNEQFF	TGTGCCAGCAGCTTAGTGCGGGCGGGTTCGTACAATGAGCAGTTCTTC	.	.	TRBV7-9	TRBJ2-1	16
CASSTTRGGYNSPLHF	TGTGCCAGCAGCACAACCAGGGGCGGCTATAATTCACCCCTCCACTTT	once	.	TRBV5-6	TRBJ1-6	16
CASSLRGRLPSGIQYF	TGTGCCAGCAGCTTAAGGGGGCGTCTGCCCTCGGGCATTCAGTACTTC	.	TRBD1	TRBV7-6	TRBJ2-4	16
CASNSHRGSGNTIYF	TGTGCCAGTAATTCCCACAGGGGCTCTGGAAACACCATATATTTT	.	TRBD1	TRBV19	TRBJ1-3	15
CASSTGMNTEAFF	TGTGCCAGCAGTACAGGCATGAACACTGAAGCTTTCTTT	.	.	TRBV6-4	TRBJ1-1	13
CASSPATLSTDTQYF	TGTGCCAGCAGTCCCGCCACCCTAAGCACAGATACGCAGTATTTT	.	.	TRBV28	TRBJ2-3	15
CASSSRYRGNYGYTF	TGTGCCAGCAGTTCCCGATACAGGGGCAACTATGGCTACACCTTC	.	TRBD1	TRBV28	TRBJ1-2	15
CASSSLLQPQHF	TGTGCCAGCAGCTCCCTCCTTCAGCCCCAGCATTTT	.	.	TRBV7-8	TRBJ1-5	12
CASSIQQSSYNEQFF	TGTGCCAGTAGTATCCAACAGAGCTCCTACAATGAGCAGTTCTTC	.	.	TRBV19	TRBJ2-1	15
CASSLWPGGGTYEQYF	TGTGCCAGCAGCTTGTGGCCTGGCGGCGGTACCTACGAGCAGTACTTC	.	.	TRBV7-3	TRBJ2-7	16
CASGQGALDEKLFF	TGTGCCAGCGGTCAGGGGGCGCTTGATGAAAAACTGTTTTTT	.	TRBD1	TRBV6-5	TRBJ1-4	14
CASSLGPGANVLTF	TGTGCCAGCAGTCTTGGCCCTGGGGCCAACGTCCTGACTTTC	.	.	TRBV28	TRBJ2-6	14
CASSASRDQSGNEQFF	TGTGCCAGCAGTGCCTCGCGGGATCAGAGCGGCAATGAGCAGTTCTTC	.	.	TRBV2	TRBJ2-1	16
CAISEPGQPPHGYTF	TGTGCCATCAGTGAGCCGGGACAGCCGCCCCACGGCTACACCTTC	few	TRBD1	TRBV10-3	TRBJ1-2	15
CASSWGANTEAFF	TGTGCCAGCAGCTGGGGCGCGAACACTGAAGCTTTCTTT	.	.	TRBV11-3	TRBJ1-1	13
CASSSRGMMNQPQHF	TGTGCCAGCTCATCCAGGGGAATGATGAATCAGCCCCAGCATTTT	.	.	TRBV18	TRBJ1-5	15
CASSLDWGRGNTIYF	TGTGCCAGCAGCTTGGATTGGGGGCGAGGAAACACCATATATTTT	.	.	TRBV5-4	TRBJ1-3	15
CASSQDQAYTGELFF	TGTGCCAGCAGCCAAGATCAGGCGTACACCGGGGAGCTGTTTTTT	.	.	TRBV4-2	TRBJ2-2	15
CASRGTGYGYTF	TGTGCCAGCAGGGGGACAGGCTATGGCTACACCTTC	.	TRBD1	TRBV6-6	TRBJ1-2	12
CASKRLAGDRYNEQFF	TGTGCCAGCAAACGACTAGCGGGAGACCGGTACAATGAGCAGTTCTTC	.	TRBD2	TRBV28	TRBJ2-1	16
CATSDFRGPGYRNEQFF	TGTGCCACCAGTGATTTCAGGGGTCCCGGATACCGGAATGAGCAGTTCTTC	.	.	TRBV24-1	TRBJ2-1	17
CASSSAGTPSGELFF	TGTGCCAGCAGCTCTGCCGGGACTCCCTCCGGGGAGCTGTTTTTT	.	.	TRBV7-2	TRBJ2-2	15
CASIGDRGGGYTF	TGTGCCAGTATTGGGGACAGGGGAGGTGGCTACACCTTC	.	TRBD1	TRBV19	TRBJ1-2	13
CASNHRGNTEAFF	TGTGCCAGCAACCACAGGGGCAACACTGAAGCTTTCTTT	.	TRBD1	TRBV7-9	TRBJ1-1	13
CASSPGPGSGNTIYF	TGTGCCAGCAGCCCTGGTCCAGGGTCTGGAAACACCATATATTTT	few	.	TRBV7-3	TRBJ1-3	15
CASSKVGDRENYGYTF	TGTGCCAGCAGCAAAGTGGGGGACAGGGAAAACTATGGCTACACCTTC	.	.	TRBV21-1	TRBJ1-2	16
CASSLYGGGEQYF	TGTGCCAGCAGTTTATACGGTGGCGGCGAGCAGTACTTC	.	.	TRBV28	TRBJ2-7	13
CASSYSTALDTQYF	TGTGCCAGCAGTTACTCGACAGCTTTAGATACGCAGTATTTT	.	.	TRBV6-5	TRBJ2-3	14
CASSQGVAGAYEQYF	TGTGCCAGCAGCCAAGGGGTAGCGGGAGCTTACGAGCAGTACTTC	.	TRBD2	TRBV3-1/TRBV3-2	TRBJ2-7	15
CASSSGGWTGILNEQFF	TGCGCCAGCAGCTCCGGGGGGTGGACAGGGATTTTAAATGAGCAGTTCTTC	.	.	TRBV5-1	TRBJ2-1	17
CASSWTSGANTGELFF	TGTGCCAGCAGCTGGACTAGCGGGGCGAACACCGGGGAGCTGTTTTTT	few	TRBD2	TRBV7-9	TRBJ2-2	16
CSVEWTGSSYTF	TGCAGCGTTGAGTGGACAGGGAGTAGCTACACCTTC	.	TRBD1	TRBV29-1	TRBJ1-2	12
CASSYDRNYGYTF	TGTGCCAGCAGTTACGACAGAAACTATGGCTACACCTTC	.	.	TRBV6-2/TRBV6-3	TRBJ1-2	13